This TCR beta chain was observed in a study of technical replicates of blood from several donors. Measured with immunoSEQ multiplex PCR; TCRdb has only the in-frame clones, and not every one. The table lists about 83,000 clones, roughly nine tenths of them singletons, with about 0.26% in the top ten. Sequencing used T cells isolated from PBMCs. This clonotype was sampled from a human donor in good health.

In nucleotides, the CDR3 is TGTGCCAGCAGCCCCAGGGGGGCGTACGAGCAGTACTTC. Its protein product is CASSPRGAYEQYF. This chain uses TRBV6-5 with TRBJ2-7; tentatively, D is TRBD1 (7 bases). Germline V gives CDR1 MNHEY, CDR2 SVGAGI. This CDR3 has 13 amino acids. V was trimmed by 6 bases and J by 4 bases, leaving 13 bases between them.